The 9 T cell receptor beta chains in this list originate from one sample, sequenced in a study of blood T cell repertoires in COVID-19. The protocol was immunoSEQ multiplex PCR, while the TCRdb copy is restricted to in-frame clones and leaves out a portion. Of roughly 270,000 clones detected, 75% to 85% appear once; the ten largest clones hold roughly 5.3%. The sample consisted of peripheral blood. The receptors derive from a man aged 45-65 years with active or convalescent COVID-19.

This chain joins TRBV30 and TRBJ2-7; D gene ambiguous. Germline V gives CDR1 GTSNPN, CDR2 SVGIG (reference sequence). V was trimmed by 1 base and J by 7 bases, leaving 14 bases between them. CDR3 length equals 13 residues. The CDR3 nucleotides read TGTGCCTGGAGTGCGGTACGTTCCGGGGAGCAGTACTTC. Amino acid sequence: CAWSAVRSGEQYF.

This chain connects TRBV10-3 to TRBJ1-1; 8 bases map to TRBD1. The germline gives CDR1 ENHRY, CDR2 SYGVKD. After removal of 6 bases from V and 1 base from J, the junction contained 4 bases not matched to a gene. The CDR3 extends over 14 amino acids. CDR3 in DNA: TGTGCCATCAGCGAGGGACAGGCGAACACTGAAGCTTTCTTT. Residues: CAISEGQANTEAFF.

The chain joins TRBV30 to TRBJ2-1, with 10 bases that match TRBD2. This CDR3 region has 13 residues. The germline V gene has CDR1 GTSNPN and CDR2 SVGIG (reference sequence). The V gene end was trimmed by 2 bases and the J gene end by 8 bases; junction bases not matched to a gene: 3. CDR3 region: CAWSSGRGYEQFF. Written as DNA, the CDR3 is TGTGCCTGGAGTAGCGGGAGGGGTTATGAGCAGTTCTTC.

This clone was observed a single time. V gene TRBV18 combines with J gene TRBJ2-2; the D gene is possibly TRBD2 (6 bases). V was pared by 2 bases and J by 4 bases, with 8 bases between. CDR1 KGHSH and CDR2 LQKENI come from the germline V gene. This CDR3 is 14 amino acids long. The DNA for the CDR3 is TGTGCCAGCTCACCAATAGCGGCCACCGGGGAGCTGTTTTTT. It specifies CASSPIAATGELFF.

DNA for the CDR3: TGTGCCAGCAGCTTAGCTGGGGGGGTTTACGAGCAGTACTTC. Its translation is CASSLAGGVYEQYF. The rearrangement links TRBV7-9 to TRBJ2-7, with 7 bases fitting TRBD2. This CDR3 has 14 residues. CDR1 and CDR2 from the germline V gene are SEHNR and FQNEAQ (reference sequence). The junction had 3 bases not matched to a gene; V was cut back by 0 bases and J by 4 bases.

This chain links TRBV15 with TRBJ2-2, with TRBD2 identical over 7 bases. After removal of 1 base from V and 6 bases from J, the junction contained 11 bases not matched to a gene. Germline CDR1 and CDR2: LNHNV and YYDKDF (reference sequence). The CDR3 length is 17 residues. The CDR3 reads CATSRVRASGTPGELFF. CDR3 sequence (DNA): TGTGCCACCAGCAGAGTAAGGGCTAGCGGTACCCCCGGGGAGCTGTTTTTT.

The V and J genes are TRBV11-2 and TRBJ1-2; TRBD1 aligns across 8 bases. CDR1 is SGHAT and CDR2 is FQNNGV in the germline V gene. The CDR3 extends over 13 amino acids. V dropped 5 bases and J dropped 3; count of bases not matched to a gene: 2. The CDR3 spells CASSPDRDYGYTF. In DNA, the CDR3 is TGTGCCAGCAGCCCGGACAGGGACTATGGCTACACCTTC. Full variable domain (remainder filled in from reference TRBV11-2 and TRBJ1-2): EAGVAQSPRYKIIEKRQSVAFWCNPISGHATLYWYQQILGQGPKLLIQFQNNGVVDDSQLPKDRFSAERLKGVDSTLKIQPAKLEDSAVYLCASSPDRDYGYTFGSGTRLTVV.

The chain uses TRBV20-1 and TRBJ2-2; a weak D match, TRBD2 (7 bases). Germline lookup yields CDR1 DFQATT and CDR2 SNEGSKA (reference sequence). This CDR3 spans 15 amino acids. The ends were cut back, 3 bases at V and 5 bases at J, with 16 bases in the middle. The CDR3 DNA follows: TGCAGTGCTAGTGGGGGCCCCGGGGGGACCGGGGAGCTGTTTTTT. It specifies CSASGGPGGTGELFF.

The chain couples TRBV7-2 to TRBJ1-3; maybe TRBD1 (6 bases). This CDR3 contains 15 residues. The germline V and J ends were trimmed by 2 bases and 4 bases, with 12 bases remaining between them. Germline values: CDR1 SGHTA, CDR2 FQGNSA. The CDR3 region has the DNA TGTGCCAGCAGCTTAACAGGGCAATCAGGAAACACCATATATTTT. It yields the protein CASSLTGQSGNTIYF.